The following is a T cell receptor beta chain sequence with its context. The antigen remains undetermined. This record belongs to a study of cytomegalovirus exposure and HLA in healthy donors. Study in general: A data release that came early held around 85 million unique TCRs from HLA-typed donors.

The CDR3 covers 18 residues. Germline values: CDR1 MDHEN, CDR2 SYDVKM. V was pared by 5 bases and J by 5 bases, with 14 bases of the junction left unmatched. Notes on the study in general: Researchers counted roughly 150 TCR beta chains as cytomegalovirus-associated.

The study ran its PCR with 60 Vbeta and 13 Jbeta primers. Using immunoSEQ multiplex PCR, the repertoire was profiled, and TCRdb retains in-frame clones only, with some absent. The table shows 110,000 to 150,000 clones, with over 60% occurring only once. V usage is TRBV28 and J usage is TRBJ2-1; 11 bases are shared with TRBD2. Sequencing input: PBMCs. The sequence came from a male donor in good health and CMV-seropositive. The CDR3 coding sequence is TGTGCCAGCAGTCCCCGAACCTTAGCGGGAGGGCTTAACAATGAGCAGTTCTTC. Translation gives CASSPRTLAGGLNNEQFF. Filled out from reference TRBV28 and TRBJ2-1, the complete variable domain reads DVKVTQSSRYLVKRTGEKVFLECVQDMDHENMFWYRQDPGLGLRLIYFSYDVKMKEKGDIPEGYSVSREKKERFSLILESASTNQTSMYLCASSPRTLAGGLNNEQFFGPGTRLTVL.